A selection of T cell receptor beta chains follows, all from one sample in a study of blood T cell repertoires in COVID-19. The repertoire was sequenced with immunoSEQ multiplex PCR; TCRdb's copy has only in-frame clones and lacks some. This table holds some 87,000 clones, 89% found once. Sequenced: peripheral blood. The receptors stem from a woman in her seventies with acute or convalescent COVID-19. Each CDR3 is given with its conserved first and last residue. Each record gives: clone size, V gene, J gene, D gene, CDR3 protein, CDR3 DNA. A D gene is named only where the DNA matches it firmly. A row's size may be missing; if present it is once, few, many or a size class.

NA	TRBV27	TRBJ2-3	TRBD2	CASSLFGTRGTDTQYF	TGTGCCAGCAGTTTATTCGGGACTAGGGGCACAGATACGCAGTATTTT
NA	TRBV6-5	TRBJ1-2	NA	CASRARGANYGYTF	TGTGCCAGCAGGGCCAGGGGAGCTAACTATGGCTACACCTTC
NA	TRBV11-3	TRBJ2-3	TRBD2	CASRAGVDHTQYF	TGTGCCAGCAGAGCGGGAGTAGATCATACGCAGTATTTT
NA	TRBV29-1	TRBJ1-2	TRBD1	CSVANRGNYGYTF	TGCAGCGTGGCAAACAGGGGCAACTATGGCTACACCTTC
NA	TRBV5-1	TRBJ1-6	NA	CASSLGTGGGNSPLHF	TGCGCCAGCAGCTTGGGAACAGGCGGAGGGAATTCACCCCTCCACTTT
NA	TRBV25-1	TRBJ1-2	NA	CASSELGVDPNYGYTF	TGTGCCAGCAGTGAACTAGGGGTGGACCCCAACTATGGCTACACCTTC
NA	TRBV6-5	TRBJ1-1	NA	CASSPGHLNTEAFF	TGTGCCAGCAGCCCGGGACATTTGAACACTGAAGCTTTCTTT
NA	TRBV9	TRBJ2-5	TRBD2	CASSVAGTSLETQYF	TGTGCCAGCAGCGTAGCAGGGACTAGCCTCGAGACCCAGTACTTC
NA	TRBV5-1	TRBJ1-1	NA	CASSSTENTEAFF	TGCGCCAGCAGCTCGACAGAGAACACTGAAGCTTTCTTT
NA	TRBV12-3/TRBV12-4	TRBJ2-5	NA	CASSFMETQYF	TGTGCCAGCAGTTTTATGGAGACCCAGTACTTC
NA	TRBV3-1/TRBV3-2	TRBJ2-4	TRBD1	CASSLTGGKNIQYF	TGTGCCAGCAGTCTGACAGGGGGAAAGAACATTCAGTACTTC
NA	TRBV28	TRBJ1-2	TRBD1	CASNGQGPYGYTF	TGTGCCAGCAACGGACAGGGACCCTATGGCTACACCTTC
NA	TRBV11-2	TRBJ1-3	TRBD1	CASSLDGQGGNTIYF	TGTGCCAGCAGCTTAGACGGACAGGGGGGTAACACCATATATTTT
NA	TRBV4-1	TRBJ1-1	NA	CASSQVSGQGRAEAFF	TGCGCCAGCAGCCAAGTATCGGGTCAGGGCCGGGCTGAAGCTTTCTTT
NA	TRBV5-1	TRBJ2-3	NA	CASSLGAQGRGLGPDTQYF	TGCGCCAGCAGCTTGGGGGCCCAGGGCAGGGGCCTGGGACCAGATACGCAGTATTTT
NA	TRBV7-2	TRBJ1-2	TRBD1	CASRLRDSNYGYTF	TGTGCCAGCAGGTTAAGGGACAGCAACTATGGCTACACCTTC
few	TRBV5-5	TRBJ1-6	NA	CASSPGYWDSPLHF	TGTGCCAGCAGCCCAGGGTATTGGGATTCACCCCTCCACTTT
NA	TRBV19	TRBJ2-6	TRBD2	CASSAPGLAGSGANVLTF	TGTGCCAGTAGTGCCCCGGGACTAGCGGGATCTGGGGCCAACGTCCTGACTTTC
NA	TRBV19	TRBJ2-7	NA	CASSMKVSGRSSYEQYF	TGTGCCAGTAGTATGAAGGTTAGCGGACGAAGCTCCTACGAGCAGTACTTC
NA	TRBV18	TRBJ2-2	NA	CASSPTYSNTGELFF	TGTGCCAGCTCACCAACTTATAGCAACACCGGGGAGCTGTTTTTT
NA	TRBV4-1	TRBJ2-7	TRBD1	CASSHPGQKSYEQYF	TGCGCCAGCAGCCATCCGGGACAGAAATCCTACGAGCAGTACTTC
NA	TRBV18	TRBJ2-1	NA	CASSITGAYNEQFF	TGTGCCAGCTCAATCACCGGGGCCTACAATGAGCAGTTCTTC
NA	TRBV19	TRBJ1-2	TRBD1	CASSIPGTGNYGYTF	TGTGCCAGTAGTATTCCCGGGACAGGGAACTATGGCTACACCTTC
NA	TRBV5-1	TRBJ2-3	TRBD2	CASSKGLAGGVADTQYF	TGCGCCAGCAGCAAAGGACTAGCGGGAGGGGTGGCAGATACGCAGTATTTT
NA	TRBV28	TRBJ1-2	TRBD1	CASRTGEHYGYTF	TGTGCCAGCAGGACAGGGGAGCACTATGGCTACACCTTC
NA	TRBV2	TRBJ1-6	NA	CASSELTASNSPLHF	TGTGCCAGCTCAGAGTTGACAGCTTCAAATTCACCCCTCCACTTT
NA	TRBV6-5	TRBJ2-1	NA	CASSLQGYNEQFF	TGTGCCAGCAGTTTACAGGGCTACAATGAGCAGTTCTTC
NA	TRBV15	TRBJ2-7	TRBD2	CATSRDFREGHYEQYF	TGTGCCACCAGCAGAGATTTTCGGGAGGGCCACTACGAGCAGTACTTC
NA	TRBV5-6	TRBJ1-1	TRBD1	CASSSLDRGGGAFF	TGTGCCAGCAGCTCATTAGACAGGGGTGGCGGAGCTTTCTTT
NA	TRBV19	TRBJ2-5	NA	CASSITGRGETQYF	TGTGCCAGTAGTATAACGGGGAGAGGAGAGACCCAGTACTTC
NA	TRBV3-1/TRBV3-2	TRBJ1-4	TRBD1	CASSQGDREKLFF	TGTGCCAGCAGCCAAGGGGACAGGGAGAAACTGTTTTTT
NA	TRBV6-1	TRBJ2-1	TRBD2	CASSETSGPIDEQFF	TGTGCCAGCAGTGAGACTAGCGGGCCAATCGATGAGCAGTTCTTC
NA	TRBV18	TRBJ2-5	NA	CASSPPANPETQYF	TGTGCCAGCTCACCACCGGCAAACCCCGAGACCCAGTACTTC
NA	TRBV27	TRBJ1-1	NA	CASSSRQAIRGLNTEAFF	TGTGCCAGCAGTTCCCGACAGGCGATTCGGGGTTTGAACACTGAAGCTTTCTTT
NA	TRBV29-1	TRBJ1-1	NA	CSGYAVTTEAFF	TGCAGCGGGTATGCGGTTACCACTGAAGCTTTCTTT
once	TRBV30	TRBJ2-3	NA	CAWSVLAGSTDTQYF	TGTGCCTGGAGTGTTTTGGCAGGGAGCACAGATACGCAGTATTTT
NA	TRBV7-5	TRBJ1-2	NA	CARSLARTGGSEYHGYTF	TGTGCCAGAAGCTTAGCCCGGACAGGGGGCTCGGAGTATCATGGCTACACCTTC
NA	TRBV3-1/TRBV3-2	TRBJ1-1	NA	CASSHHSLRDTEAFF	TGTGCCAGCAGCCATCACAGCCTGAGGGACACTGAAGCTTTCTTT
NA	TRBV19	TRBJ2-6	NA	CASGLISGANVLTF	TGTGCCAGTGGGCTAATCTCTGGGGCCAACGTCCTGACTTTC
NA	TRBV5-1	TRBJ2-2	NA	CASSLTETGELFF	TGCGCCAGCAGCTTAACCGAGACCGGGGAGCTGTTTTTT
once	TRBV6-2/TRBV6-3	TRBJ1-1	NA	CASSYSQGRGTEAFF	TGTGCCAGCAGTTACTCGCAGGGTCGCGGCACTGAAGCTTTCTTT
NA	TRBV3-1/TRBV3-2	TRBJ2-5	TRBD1	CASSQNDRAKTQYF	TGTGCCAGCAGCCAGAACGACAGGGCAAAGACCCAGTACTTC
few	TRBV4-2	TRBJ1-2	TRBD1	CASSLGQGDGYTF	TGTGCCAGCAGCCTCGGACAGGGCGATGGCTACACCTTC
NA	TRBV4-2	TRBJ2-5	TRBD2	CASSQGTSGSGETQYF	TGTGCCAGCAGCCAAGGAACTAGCGGGAGTGGGGAGACCCAGTACTTC
NA	TRBV3-1/TRBV3-2	TRBJ2-2	TRBD2	CASSWTSGNTGELFF	TGTGCCAGCAGCTGGACTAGCGGGAACACCGGGGAGCTGTTTTTT
NA	TRBV7-2	TRBJ1-1	NA	CASSSGTSGHTEAFF	TGTGCCAGCAGCAGCGGGACTTCCGGGCACACTGAAGCTTTCTTT
NA	TRBV3-1/TRBV3-2	TRBJ1-1	TRBD1	CASSRTDRVANTEAFF	TGTGCCAGCAGCCGGACGGACAGGGTCGCGAACACTGAAGCTTTCTTT
NA	TRBV7-2	TRBJ2-3	NA	CASSLKLTGGTDTQYF	TGTGCCAGCAGCTTAAAATTGACGGGGGGCACAGATACGCAGTATTTT
few	TRBV5-4	TRBJ2-2	TRBD1	CASSRTGLMGELFF	TGTGCCAGCAGTCGGACAGGGTTGATGGGGGAGCTGTTTTTT
NA	TRBV29-1	TRBJ2-1	TRBD2	CSVENLAGGHYNEQFF	TGCAGCGTTGAAAATTTAGCGGGGGGCCATTACAATGAGCAGTTCTTC
once	TRBV4-2	TRBJ2-1	TRBD1	CASSPGTGVEQFF	TGTGCCAGCAGCCCCGGGACAGGGGTCGAGCAGTTCTTC
NA	TRBV5-6	TRBJ1-2	TRBD1	CASSQGQYGYTF	TGTGCCAGCAGCCAGGGACAGTATGGCTACACCTTC
NA	TRBV19	TRBJ2-2	TRBD1	CASRRQGRTGELFF	TGTGCCAGTAGACGACAGGGAAGGACCGGGGAGCTGTTTTTT
NA	TRBV27	TRBJ1-2	TRBD1	CASSQTGIAPYGYTF	TGTGCCAGCAGCCAGACAGGGATAGCCCCTTATGGCTACACCTTC